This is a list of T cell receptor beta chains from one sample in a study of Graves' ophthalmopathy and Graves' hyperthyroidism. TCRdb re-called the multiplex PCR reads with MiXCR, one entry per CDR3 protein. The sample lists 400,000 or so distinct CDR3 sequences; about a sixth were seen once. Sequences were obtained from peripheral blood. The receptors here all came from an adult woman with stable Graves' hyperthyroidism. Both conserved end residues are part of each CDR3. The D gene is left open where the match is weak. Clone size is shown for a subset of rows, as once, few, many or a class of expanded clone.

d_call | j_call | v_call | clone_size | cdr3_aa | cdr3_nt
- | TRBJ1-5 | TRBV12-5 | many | CASGFEGQPQHF | TGTGCTAGTGGTTTTGAGGGTCAGCCCCAGCATTTT
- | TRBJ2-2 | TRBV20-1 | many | CSASLARTGELFF | TGCAGTGCTAGTCTAGCGAGGACCGGGGAGCTGTTTTTT
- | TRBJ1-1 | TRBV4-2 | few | CASSQDAHDALVRPEAFF | TGTGCCAGCAGCCAAGATGCGCATGATGCCCTCGTTCGGCCTGAAGCTTTCTTT
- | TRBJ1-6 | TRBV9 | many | CASSVGGGGDNSPLHF | TGTGCCAGCAGCGTCGGGGGTGGAGGGGATAATTCACCCCTCCACTTT
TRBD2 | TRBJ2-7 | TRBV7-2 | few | CASSLGSSGEYEQYF | TGTGCCAGCAGCTTAGGGTCTAGCGGTGAATACGAGCAGTACTTC
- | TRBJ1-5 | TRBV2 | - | CASSRAGLVQPQHF | TGTGCCAGCAGTAGGGCAGGGCTTGTCCAGCCCCAGCATTTT
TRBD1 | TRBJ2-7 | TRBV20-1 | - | CSARGRDRADYEQYF | TGCAGTGCTAGAGGGAGGGACAGGGCGGACTACGAGCAGTACTTC
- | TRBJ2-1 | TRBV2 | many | CASSDLPRVLYNEQFF | TGTGCCAGCAGTGATCTCCCCAGGGTCCTCTACAATGAGCAGTTCTTC
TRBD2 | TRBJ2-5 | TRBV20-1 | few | CSAREGSGQETQYF | TGCAGTGCTAGAGAGGGTAGCGGGCAAGAGACCCAGTACTTC
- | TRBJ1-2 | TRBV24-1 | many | CATGKQGLDGYTF | TGTGCCACCGGCAAACAGGGCTTGGATGGCTACACCTTC
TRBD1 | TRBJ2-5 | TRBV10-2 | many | CATVRTGALETQYF | TGCGCCACCGTTAGGACAGGGGCGTTGGAGACCCAGTACTTC
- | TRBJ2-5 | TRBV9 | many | CASDGETQYF | TGTGCCAGCGACGGTGAGACCCAGTACTTC
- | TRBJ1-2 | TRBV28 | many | CASSPGDARANYGYTF | TGTGCCAGCAGTCCAGGGGACGCCAGAGCTAACTATGGCTACACCTTC
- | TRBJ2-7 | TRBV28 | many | CASSFLRTVPPEQYF | TGTGCCAGCAGTTTCCTCCGGACGGTACCACCCGAGCAGTACTTC
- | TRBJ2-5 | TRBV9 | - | CASSVSLVLGETQYF | TGTGCCAGCAGCGTCTCCCTAGTTTTAGGCGAGACCCAGTACTTC
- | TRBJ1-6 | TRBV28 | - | CASSLEGPPINSPLHF | TGTGCCAGCAGTTTAGAGGGGCCGCCGATTAATTCACCCCTCCACTTT
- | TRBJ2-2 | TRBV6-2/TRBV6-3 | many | CASRRDGSNTGELFF | TGTGCCAGCAGGAGGGACGGGTCAAACACCGGGGAGCTGTTTTTT
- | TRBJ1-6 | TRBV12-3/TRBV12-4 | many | CASIMGVNSPLHF | TGTGCCAGCATTATGGGGGTAAATTCACCCCTCCACTTT
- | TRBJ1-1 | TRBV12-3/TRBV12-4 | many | CASTGGNTEAFF | TGTGCCAGCACCGGAGGGAACACTGAAGCTTTCTTT
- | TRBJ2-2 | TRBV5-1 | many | CASISGIDTGELFF | TGCGCCAGCATCTCAGGGATCGACACCGGGGAGCTGTTTTTT
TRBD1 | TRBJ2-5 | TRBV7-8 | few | CATKVSRDSQETQYF | TGTGCCACCAAGGTTAGCCGGGACAGCCAAGAGACCCAGTACTTC
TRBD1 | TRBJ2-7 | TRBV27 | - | CASSRVDRGPYEQYF | TGTGCCAGCAGCCGAGTAGACAGGGGGCCATACGAGCAGTACTTC
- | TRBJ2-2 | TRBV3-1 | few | CASSPSGVTGELFF | TGTGCCAGCAGCCCCTCGGGGGTCACCGGGGAGCTGTTTTTT
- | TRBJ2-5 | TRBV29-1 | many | CSVVLRQETQYF | TGCAGCGTTGTTCTGCGCCAAGAGACCCAGTACTTC
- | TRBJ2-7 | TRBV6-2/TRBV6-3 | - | CASSSPGRYDQYF | TGTGCCAGCAGTTCTCCAGGGCGCTACGATCAGTACTTC
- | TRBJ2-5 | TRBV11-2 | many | CASSFGEVGRQETQYF | TGTGCCAGCAGCTTCGGTGAGGTTGGACGGCAGGAGACCCAGTACTTC
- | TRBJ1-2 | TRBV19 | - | CASSLRQFGYTF | TGTGCCAGTAGTCTGAGACAGTTTGGTTACACCTTC
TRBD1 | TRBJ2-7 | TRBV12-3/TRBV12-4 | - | CASSSSSRDRARYEQYF | TGTGCCAGCAGTTCGTCGTCCCGGGACAGGGCCCGCTACGAGCAGTACTTC
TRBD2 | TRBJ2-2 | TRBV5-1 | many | CASSSGTSSNTGELFF | TGCGCCAGCAGCTCCGGGACTAGCTCGAACACCGGGGAGCTGTTTTTT
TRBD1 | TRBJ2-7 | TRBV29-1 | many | CSVGTGGHFEQYF | TGCAGCGTGGGGACAGGGGGCCATTTTGAGCAGTACTTC
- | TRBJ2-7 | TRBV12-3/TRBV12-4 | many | CASSLGNRGLGRYEQYF | TGTGCCAGCAGTTTAGGTAACCGGGGTCTCGGTCGGTACGAGCAGTACTTC
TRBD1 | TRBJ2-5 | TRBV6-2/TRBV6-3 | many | CASGGRQGQETQYF | TGTGCCAGCGGGGGCCGACAGGGGCAAGAGACCCAGTACTTC
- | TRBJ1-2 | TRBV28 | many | CASRPLGEDGYTF | TGTGCCAGCAGACCGCTGGGGGAGGATGGCTACACCTTC
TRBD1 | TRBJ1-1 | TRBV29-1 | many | CSTDRVGAFF | TGCAGCACCGACAGGGTGGGCGCTTTCTTT
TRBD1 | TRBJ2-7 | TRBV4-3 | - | CASSQHWTGGLEQYF | TGCGCCAGCAGCCAACACTGGACAGGGGGCCTCGAGCAGTACTTC
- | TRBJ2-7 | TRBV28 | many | CASRRGFSYEQYF | TGTGCCAGCAGAAGGGGGTTCTCCTACGAGCAGTACTTC
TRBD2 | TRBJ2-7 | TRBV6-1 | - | CASSSGGAEQYF | TGTGCCAGCTCTAGCGGGGGGGCCGAGCAGTACTTC
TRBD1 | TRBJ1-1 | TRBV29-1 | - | CSVAQGAEMAFF | TGCAGCGTTGCACAGGGGGCAGAGATGGCTTTCTTT
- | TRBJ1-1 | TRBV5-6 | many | CASSWVNTEAFF | TGTGCCAGCAGCTGGGTGAACACTGAAGCTTTCTTT
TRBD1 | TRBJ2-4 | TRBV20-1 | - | CSASNRGNIQYF | TGCAGTGCTAGTAACAGGGGGAACATTCAGTACTTC
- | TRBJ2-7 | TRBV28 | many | CASSPLRLQRGYEQYF | TGTGCCAGCAGTCCCCTCCGGTTGCAGAGAGGGTACGAGCAGTACTTC
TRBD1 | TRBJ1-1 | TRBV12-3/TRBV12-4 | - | CASRVSTGGTEAFF | TGTGCCAGCAGGGTCTCGACAGGGGGCACTGAAGCTTTCTTT
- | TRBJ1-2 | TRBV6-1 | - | CASSVLHYGYTF | TGTGCCAGCAGTGTCCTCCACTATGGTTACACCTTC
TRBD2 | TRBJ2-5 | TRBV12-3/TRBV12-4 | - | CASSLGVVTSGETQYF | TGTGCCAGCAGTTTGGGGGTCGTGACTAGCGGGGAGACCCAGTACTTC
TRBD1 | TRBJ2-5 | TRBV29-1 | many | CSVETDREETQYF | TGCAGCGTCGAAACGGACAGGGAAGAGACCCAGTACTTC